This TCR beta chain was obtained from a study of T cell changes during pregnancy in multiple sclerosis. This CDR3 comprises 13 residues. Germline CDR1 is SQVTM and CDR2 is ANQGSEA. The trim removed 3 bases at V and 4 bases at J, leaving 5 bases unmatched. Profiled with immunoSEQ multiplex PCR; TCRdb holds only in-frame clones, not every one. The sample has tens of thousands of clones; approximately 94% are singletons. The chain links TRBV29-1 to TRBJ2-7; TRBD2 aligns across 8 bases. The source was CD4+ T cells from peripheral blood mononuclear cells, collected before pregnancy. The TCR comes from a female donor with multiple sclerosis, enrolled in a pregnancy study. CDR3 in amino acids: CSVELAGRYEQYF. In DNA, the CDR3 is TGCAGCGTTGAGTTAGCGGGGCGGTACGAGCAGTACTTC.